This T cell receptor (beta chain) was observed in a study of T cell responses to AZD1222 COVID-19 vaccine. Germline CDR1 is MNHEY and CDR2 is SMNVEV (reference sequence). Trimming cost V 4 bases and J 0 bases, with 7 bases left between them. The CDR3 has 14 amino acids. TCRdb's table, derived via immunoSEQ multiplex PCR, lists solely in-frame clones and lacks some. The repertoire shows 150,000 or so clones; the top ten hold 2% to 2.5%. This receptor was obtained from an adult in good health. This chain uses TRBV27 with TRBJ2-1, with D hard to call. The source material was peripheral blood. CDR3 region: CASSWESSYNEQFF. CDR3 coding DNA: TGTGCCAGCAGTTGGGAAAGCTCCTACAATGAGCAGTTCTTC.